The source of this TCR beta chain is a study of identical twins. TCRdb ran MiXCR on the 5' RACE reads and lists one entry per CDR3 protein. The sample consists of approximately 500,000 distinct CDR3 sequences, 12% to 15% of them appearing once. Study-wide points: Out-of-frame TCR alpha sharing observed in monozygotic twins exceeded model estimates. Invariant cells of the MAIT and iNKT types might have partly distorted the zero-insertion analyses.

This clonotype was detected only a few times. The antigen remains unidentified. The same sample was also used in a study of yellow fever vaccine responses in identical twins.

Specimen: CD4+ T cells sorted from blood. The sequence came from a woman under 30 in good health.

The CDR3 region is CASSLFLAPYGYTF. As DNA, the CDR3 is TGTGCCAGCAGCTTATTCCTCGCCCCCTATGGCTACACCTTC. The chain employs TRBV7-8 and TRBJ1-2; D is unresolved. Between the trimmed V and J ends, which lost 2 bases and 4 bases, there was a span of 11 bases. This CDR3 region has 14 residues. Germline CDR1 SGHVS, CDR2 FQNEAQ.